The sequence of this T cell receptor (beta chain) was determined in a study of beta chain features in type 1 diabetes. Study details: In age, gender and cell yields, patients were similar to healthy donors.

The sequenced template was cDNA made from the entire isolated RNA. The method was immunoSEQ multiplex PCR; TCRdb's version includes in-frame clones alone and lacks a portion of them. The sample lists around 400,000 clones, approximately 15% occurring once. Notes on the study in general: In every one of the four CD4+ subsets, TCRB CDR3s were moderately but significantly shorter in Type 1 diabetes patients.

This clone appeared a few times. The antigen is undetermined. This clonotype was sampled from a woman aged 18-35 years in good health. The source material was naive CD4+ T cells from blood.

CDR3 amino acids: CASSLTLAGEDEQFF. The CDR3 nucleotides are TGTGCCAGCAGCTTAACTCTAGCGGGAGAGGATGAGCAGTTCTTC. The chain joins TRBV11-1 to TRBJ2-1; TRBD2 aligns across 10 bases. Trimming took 2 bases from V and 8 from J; bases not matched to a gene: 6. The germline gives CDR1 SGHAT, CDR2 FQDESV (reference sequence). This CDR3 contains 15 residues.